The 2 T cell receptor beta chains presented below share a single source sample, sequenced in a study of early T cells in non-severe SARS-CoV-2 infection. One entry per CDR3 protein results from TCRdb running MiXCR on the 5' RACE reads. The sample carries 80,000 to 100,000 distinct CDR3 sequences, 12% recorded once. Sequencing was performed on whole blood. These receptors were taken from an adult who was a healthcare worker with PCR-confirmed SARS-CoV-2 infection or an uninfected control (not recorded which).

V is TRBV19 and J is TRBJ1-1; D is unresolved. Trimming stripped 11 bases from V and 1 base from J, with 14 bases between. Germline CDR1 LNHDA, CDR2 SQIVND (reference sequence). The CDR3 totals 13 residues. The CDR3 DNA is TGTGCCTGCCGCCGGACTGAGAACACTGAAGCTTTCTTT. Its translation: CACRRTENTEAFF.

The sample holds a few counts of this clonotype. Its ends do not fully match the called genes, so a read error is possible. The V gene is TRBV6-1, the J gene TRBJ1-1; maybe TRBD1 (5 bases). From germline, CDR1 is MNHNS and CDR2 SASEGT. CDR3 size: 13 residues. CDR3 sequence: CASSEVLGDEVFF. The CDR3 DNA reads TGTGCCAGCAGTGAAGTGTTAGGGGACGAAGTTTTCTTT.